This T cell receptor (beta chain) was identified in a study of blood T cell repertoires in COVID-19. In the original analysis: By means of reference gene primer amplification, nucleated cell counts were estimated. Measured with immunoSEQ multiplex PCR; TCRdb has only the in-frame clones, and not every one. V, J and clone size are taken as reported in that table, and D and trimming were inferred from the DNA itself. The sample records 150,000 or so clones, roughly 90% being singletons. Cohort 3 donors counted as recovered after two negative PCRs, clearance, or resolved symptoms. Trimming removed 0 bases at V and 10 bases at J, with 13 bases between. This CDR3 spans 15 amino acids. Germline V gene sequence: CDR1 LGHNA, CDR2 YNFKEQ. This clone was detected only a few times.

The chain uses TRBV4-2 and TRBJ1-6, with D unresolved. The clonotype was recovered from a woman between 50 and 59 years old who had recovered from COVID-19. Sequencing was carried out using PBMCs or T cells enriched from blood (not recorded which). For the CDR3, the DNA is TGTGCCAGCAGCCAAGAGAGCGGGATGGGGTCACCCCTCCACTTT. Translating it yields CASSQESGMGSPLHF.